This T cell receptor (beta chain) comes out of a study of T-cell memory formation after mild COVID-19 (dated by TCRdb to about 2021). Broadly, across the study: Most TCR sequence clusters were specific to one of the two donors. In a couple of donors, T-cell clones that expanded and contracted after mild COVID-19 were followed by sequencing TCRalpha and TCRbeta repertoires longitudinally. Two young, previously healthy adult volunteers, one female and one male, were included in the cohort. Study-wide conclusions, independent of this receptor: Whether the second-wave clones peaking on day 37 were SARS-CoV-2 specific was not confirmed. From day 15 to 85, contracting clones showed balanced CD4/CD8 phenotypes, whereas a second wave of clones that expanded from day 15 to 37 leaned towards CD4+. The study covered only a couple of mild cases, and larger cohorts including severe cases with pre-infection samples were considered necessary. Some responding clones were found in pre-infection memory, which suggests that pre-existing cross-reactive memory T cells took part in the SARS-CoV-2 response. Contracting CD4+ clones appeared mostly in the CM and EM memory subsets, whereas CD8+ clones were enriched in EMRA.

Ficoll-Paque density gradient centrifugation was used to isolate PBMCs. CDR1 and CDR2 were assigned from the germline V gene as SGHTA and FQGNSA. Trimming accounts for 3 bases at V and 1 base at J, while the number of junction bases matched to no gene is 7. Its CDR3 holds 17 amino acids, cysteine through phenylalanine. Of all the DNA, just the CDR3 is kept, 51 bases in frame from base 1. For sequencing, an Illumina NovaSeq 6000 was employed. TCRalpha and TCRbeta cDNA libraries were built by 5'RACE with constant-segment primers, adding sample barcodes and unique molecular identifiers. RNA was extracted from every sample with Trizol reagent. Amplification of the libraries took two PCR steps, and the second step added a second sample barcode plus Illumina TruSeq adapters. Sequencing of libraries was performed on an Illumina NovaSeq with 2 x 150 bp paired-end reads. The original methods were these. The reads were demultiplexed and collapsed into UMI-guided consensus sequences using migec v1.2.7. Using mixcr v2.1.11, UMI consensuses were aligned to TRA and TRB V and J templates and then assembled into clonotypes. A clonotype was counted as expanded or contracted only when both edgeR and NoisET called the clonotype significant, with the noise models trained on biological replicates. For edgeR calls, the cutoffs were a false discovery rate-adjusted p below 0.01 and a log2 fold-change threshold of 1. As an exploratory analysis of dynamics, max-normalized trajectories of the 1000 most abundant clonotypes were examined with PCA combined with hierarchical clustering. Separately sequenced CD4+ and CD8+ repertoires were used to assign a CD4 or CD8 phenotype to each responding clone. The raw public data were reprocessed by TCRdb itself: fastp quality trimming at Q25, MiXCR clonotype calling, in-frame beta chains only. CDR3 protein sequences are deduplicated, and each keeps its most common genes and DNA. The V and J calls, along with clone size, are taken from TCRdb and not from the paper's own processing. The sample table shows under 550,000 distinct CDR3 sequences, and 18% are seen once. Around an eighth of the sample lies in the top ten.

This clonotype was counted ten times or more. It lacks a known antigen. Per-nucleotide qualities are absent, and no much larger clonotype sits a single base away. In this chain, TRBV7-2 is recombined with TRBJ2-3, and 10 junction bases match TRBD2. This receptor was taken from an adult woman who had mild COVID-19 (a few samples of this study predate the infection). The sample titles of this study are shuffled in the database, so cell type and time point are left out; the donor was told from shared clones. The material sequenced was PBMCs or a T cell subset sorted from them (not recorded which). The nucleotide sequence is TGTGCCAGCAGCTTTTGGGCCGGGACTAGCGGCACAGATACGCAGTATTTT. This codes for CASSFWAGTSGTDTQYF.